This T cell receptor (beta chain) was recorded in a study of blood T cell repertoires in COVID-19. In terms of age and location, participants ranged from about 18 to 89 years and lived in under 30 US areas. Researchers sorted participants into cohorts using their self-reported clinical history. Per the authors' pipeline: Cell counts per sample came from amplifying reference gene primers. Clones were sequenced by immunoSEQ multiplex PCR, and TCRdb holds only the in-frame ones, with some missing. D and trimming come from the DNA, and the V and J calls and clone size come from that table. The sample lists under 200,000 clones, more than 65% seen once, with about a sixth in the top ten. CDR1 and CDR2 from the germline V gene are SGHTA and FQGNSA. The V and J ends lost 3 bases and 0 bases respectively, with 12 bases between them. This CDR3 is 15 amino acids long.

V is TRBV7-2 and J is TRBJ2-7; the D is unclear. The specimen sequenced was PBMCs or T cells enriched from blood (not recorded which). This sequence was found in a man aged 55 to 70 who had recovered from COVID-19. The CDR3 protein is CASSLESLSSYEQYF. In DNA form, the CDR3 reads TGTGCCAGCAGCTTGGAGTCTTTGAGCTCCTACGAGCAGTACTTC.